This T cell receptor (beta chain) was profiled in a study of T cells in Graves' hyperthyroidism and ophthalmopathy. TCR beta CDR3 region amplification was performed from RNA transcripts. The study used the HTBI primer set for a first-round RT-PCR of the TCR CDR3. MiXCR, run by TCRdb on the multiplex PCR reads, gives a single entry per CDR3 protein. The sample carries around 350,000 distinct CDR3 sequences, about a sixth recorded once. V shed 7 bases and J 10 bases; nucleotides not matched to a gene: 16. This CDR3 is built from 16 residues. This clonotype came up many times. This rearrangement joins TRBV12-3 or TRBV12-4 to TRBJ1-6; 7 positions match TRBD1. Material for sequencing was blood. This sequence originates from a woman under 30 with Graves' hyperthyroidism that later progressed to Graves' ophthalmopathy. The CDR3 bases are TGTGCCAGCAATCAGGGGGTGGTCGTCGGAAGATCACCCCTCCACTTT. Protein product: CASNQGVVVGRSPLHF.